The 20 T cell receptor beta chains below were found in one sample sequenced in a study of blood T cells in healthy people across ages. A second PCR of about 7 to 11 cycles used a sample-barcoded 5' primer and a J-beta primer mix. MiXCR, run by TCRdb on the 5' RACE reads, gives a single entry per CDR3 protein. The sample holds about a million distinct CDR3 sequences, approximately 38% seen once. The material sequenced was blood. The receptors here all came from a young man in good health.

This clonotype was seen only once. This sequence may be a read error, since a much larger clone differs from it by one base. The gene calls are TRBV14 and TRBJ2-3; D call uncertain. V lost 8 bases and J 2 bases, leaving 5 bases between the germline ends. The CDR3 spans 11 residues. Germline CDR1 is SGHDN and CDR2 is FVKESK. DNA of the CDR3: TGTGCCAGCGTTTACACAGATACGCAGTATTTT. The encoded protein is CASVYTDTQYF.

This clonotype was detected a few times. The V gene is TRBV4-3, the J gene TRBJ2-1, with 8 bases aligning to TRBD1. CDR1 and CDR2 (germline): LGHNA, YSLEER. The CDR3 runs to 15 residues. V shed 0 bases, J shed 4 bases, and the junction held 2 bases outside the gene matches. As DNA, the CDR3 is TGCGCCAGCAGCCAAGAGGACAGGGATTACAATGAGCAGTTCTTC. Its translation: CASSQEDRDYNEQFF.

This chain joins TRBV4-3 and TRBJ1-3; the D gene is possibly TRBD1 (5 bases). Trimming left V 0 bases short and J 4 bases short, with 7 bases between. Germline CDR1 reads LGHNA; CDR2 reads YSLEER. This CDR3 region has 14 residues. The CDR3 loop is CASSQDRTGNTIYF. In nucleotides, the CDR3 is TGCGCCAGCAGCCAAGATCGGACAGGAAACACCATATATTTT.

This rearrangement joins TRBV5-1 to TRBJ2-3, with 8 bases that match TRBD1. Germline V gene sequence: CDR1 SGHRS, CDR2 YFSETQ. Trimming cost V 1 base and J 5 bases; bases outside gene matches: 9. The CDR3 totals 16 residues. The CDR3 DNA reads TGCGCCAGCAGCTTGTTGGGACAGGATCTAGGAGATACGCAGTATTTT. It codes for CASSLLGQDLGDTQYF.

The gene calls are TRBV6-2 or TRBV6-3 and TRBJ2-7; 9 bases fit TRBD2. TRBJ2-5 matches the DNA end more closely, so the J call is doubtful. CDR1 and CDR2 from the germline V gene are MNHEY and SVGEGT. This CDR3 region has 17 residues. The CDR3 DNA reads TGTGCCAGCAGTTACCGGATAAGCGGGGGGCACCAAGAGACCCAGTACTTC. It encodes CASSYRISGGHQETQYF.

This clonotype was counted a few times. This chain joins TRBV2 and TRBJ2-3, with 8 bases identical to TRBD2. V shed 4 bases and J 0 bases; nucleotides not matched to a gene: 9. Germline lookup yields CDR1 SNHLY and CDR2 FYNNEI. The CDR3 runs to 17 residues. CDR3 coding DNA: TGTGCCAGCAGTGCCAGCGGGGGCCGGTCTAGCACAGATACGCAGTATTTT. This gives the protein CASSASGGRSSTDTQYF.

Only a few counts were recorded for this clonotype. The V call is TRBV29-1, the J call TRBJ2-1; TRBD1 agrees at 10 bases. The V gene end was trimmed by 6 bases and the J gene end by 5 bases; junction bases not matched to a gene: 7. The CDR3 contains 14 residues. Germline values: CDR1 SQVTM, CDR2 ANQGSEA. Written as DNA, the CDR3 is TGCAGCGTCAAAGCGGGACAGGGGAACAATGAGCAGTTCTTC. Translation gives CSVKAGQGNNEQFF.

The chain is built from TRBV20-1 and TRBJ2-1, with a possible D match to TRBD2 (5 bases). This CDR3 region has 12 residues. The V end was cut by 5 bases, the J end by 0 bases, with 5 bases between. Germline V gene data show CDR1 as DFQATT and CDR2 as SNEGSKA (reference sequence). The CDR3 bases are TGCAGTGCTGAGGGCTCCTACAATGAGCAGTTCTTC. Translation: CSAEGSYNEQFF.

The J gene is TRBJ2-3, the V gene TRBV20-1; tentative D call: TRBD1 (6 bases). Germline V gene sequence: CDR1 DFQATT, CDR2 SNEGSKA (reference sequence). CDR3 size: 14 residues. Trimming shortened V by 0 bases and J by 3 bases, and 10 bases separated the two germline ends. The CDR3 sequence: CSARDGQGTDTQYF. The CDR3 DNA sequence: TGCAGTGCTAGAGATGGCCAGGGGACAGATACGCAGTATTTT.

This chain joins TRBV20-1 and TRBJ2-5; TRBD1 aligns across 8 bases. Gene TRBJ2-7 matches the end of the DNA better, so the J call may be wrong. The germline V gene encodes CDR1 DFQATT and CDR2 SNEGSKA (reference sequence). The CDR3 is 13 residues long. In DNA, the CDR3 is TGCAGTGCCCAGGGGGCGGACTTCTACGAGCAGTACTTC. It encodes CSAQGADFYEQYF.

The CDR3 sequence is CASSYSVEDANSWGYGYTF. The CDR3 nucleotides read TGTGCCAGCAGTTACTCGGTGGAGGACGCCAACTCTTGGGGCTATGGCTACACCTTC. The chain carries TRBV6-2 or TRBV6-3 and TRBJ1-2; D unresolved. The germline CDR1 and CDR2 sequences are MNHEY and SVGEGT. This CDR3 has 19 residues. Trimming took off 0 bases at V and 4 bases at J, with 24 bases between the two ends.

This rearrangement joins TRBV4-1 to TRBJ2-3; tentative D call: TRBD1 (6 bases). Trimming took 0 bases from V and 2 from J, leaving 12 bases between them. In germline, CDR1 is MGHRA, CDR2 YSYEKL. The CDR3 is 16 amino acids. As DNA, the CDR3 is TGCGCCAGCAGCCAAGATCGGACAGACCACACAGATACGCAGTATTTT. Residues: CASSQDRTDHTDTQYF.

This clonotype was observed a few times. The rearrangement links TRBV10-3 to TRBJ1-2, with 7 nucleotides matching TRBD1. The CDR3 runs 15 residues. The V and J ends lost 2 bases and 6 bases, in that order; junction bases with no gene match: 9. Germline V CDR1 and CDR2: ENHRY, SYGVKD. CDR3 protein: CAISEPPDRVNGYTF. In DNA, the CDR3 is TGTGCCATCAGTGAGCCCCCCGACAGGGTAAATGGCTACACCTTC.

In this sample, this clonotype turned up many times. The junction differs from germline at one of its ends, possibly a read error. CDR3 in DNA: TGTGCCAGCAGCTTAGAGGGGGCGGGCAATCAGCCCCAGCATTTT. Translated: CASSLEGAGNQPQHF. V gene TRBV5-1 combines with J gene TRBJ1-5, with TRBD1 matching over 7 bases. Germline CDR1 SGHRS, CDR2 YFSETQ. CDR3 length equals 15 residues.

Of note for this clonotype: A junction boundary mismatches the germline segment, possibly from a read error. J is TRBJ2-1 and V is TRBV12-5; no definite D call. Germline CDR1 and CDR2: LGHNT and FRNRAP. This CDR3 spans 12 amino acids. The CDR3 spells CAGGPSSYEQFF. CDR3 nucleotide sequence: TGTGCTGGTGGTCCCAGCTCCTACGAGCAGTTCTTC.

The genes are TRBV12-3 or TRBV12-4 and TRBJ2-3; D may be TRBD1 (6 bases). This CDR3 spans 15 amino acids. Trimming cost V 7 bases and J 1 base, with 15 bases left between them. In nucleotides, the CDR3 is TGTGCCAGCATTTTTGACAGGATTGGCACAGATACGCAGTATTTT. As protein: CASIFDRIGTDTQYF.

V and J are TRBV4-3 and TRBJ2-7; TRBD1 matches 7 bases. CDR1 and CDR2 (germline): LGHNA, YSLEER. Losses at the gene ends were 0 bases for V and 2 bases for J; bases not matched to a gene: 4. This CDR3 has 15 residues. DNA for the CDR3: TGCGCCAGCAGCCAAGAGTGGACAGGACCCTACGAGCAGTACTTC. Its translation is CASSQEWTGPYEQYF.

The table lists this clonotype with many counts. The chain has TRBV6-5 and TRBJ1-1; no clear D gene. The CDR3 consists of 14 residues. From germline, CDR1 is MNHEY and CDR2 SVGAGI. V was cut by 6 bases and J by 0 bases, with 11 bases left in between. The DNA of the CDR3 is TGTGCCAGCAGCGAACGGCAGGTGAACACTGAAGCTTTCTTT. It specifies CASSERQVNTEAFF.

The J gene is TRBJ1-1, the V gene TRBV12-3 or TRBV12-4, with D unresolved. This CDR3 comprises 14 residues. V was cut by 7 bases and J by 3 bases, with 15 bases left in between. The CDR3 here is CASTPGPGDTEAFF. In DNA form, the CDR3 reads TGTGCCAGCACCCCGGGCCCCGGGGACACTGAAGCTTTCTTT.

The rearrangement uses TRBV20-1 and TRBJ2-2; D unclear. The V and J ends lost 1 base and 6 bases respectively, with 9 bases between them. The germline CDR1 and CDR2 sequences are DFQATT and SNEGSKA (reference sequence). This CDR3 is built from 13 residues. CDR3 amino acids: CSARGPMAGELFF. The CDR3 region has the DNA TGCAGTGCTAGAGGGCCCATGGCCGGGGAGCTGTTTTTT.